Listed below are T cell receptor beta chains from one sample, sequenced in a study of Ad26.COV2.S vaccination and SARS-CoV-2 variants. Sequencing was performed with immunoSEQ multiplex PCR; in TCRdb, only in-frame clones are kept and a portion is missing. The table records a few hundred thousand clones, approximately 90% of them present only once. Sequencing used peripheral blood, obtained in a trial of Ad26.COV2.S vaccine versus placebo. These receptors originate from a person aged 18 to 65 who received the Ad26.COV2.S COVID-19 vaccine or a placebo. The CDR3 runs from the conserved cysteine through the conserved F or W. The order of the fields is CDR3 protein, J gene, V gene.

CDR3: CASSQGLASESYEQYF; J: TRBJ2-7; V: TRBV4-3
CDR3: CASSQDSYSNTEAFF; J: TRBJ1-1; V: TRBV4-1
CDR3: CASRRLQGNNEQFF; J: TRBJ2-1; V: TRBV6-5
CDR3: CASSLTSGNTQYF; J: TRBJ2-7; V: TRBV7-2
CDR3: CASSQFPGNTEAFF; J: TRBJ1-1; V: TRBV3-1/TRBV3-2
CDR3: CASSLTGYSPLHF; J: TRBJ1-6; V: TRBV5-1
CDR3: CAVTGQTNEKLFF; J: TRBJ1-4; V: TRBV7-9
CDR3: CASSPRSDSGRRSYEQYF; J: TRBJ2-7; V: TRBV9
CDR3: CASSQDGRGTAASPLHF; J: TRBJ1-6; V: TRBV4-1
CDR3: CATSDQRTGSYNSPLHF; J: TRBJ1-6; V: TRBV24-1
CDR3: CASSYGGTDTQYF; J: TRBJ2-3; V: TRBV6-5
CDR3: CASSVGRVNEQFF; J: TRBJ2-1; V: TRBV19
CDR3: CASSNSGILNEQFF; J: TRBJ2-1; V: TRBV11-2
CDR3: CASSQPTDNFPPSYNEQFF; J: TRBJ2-1; V: TRBV3-1/TRBV3-2
CDR3: CAISEETGQDTQYF; J: TRBJ2-3; V: TRBV10-3
CDR3: CASSQDLAPLGEKLFF; J: TRBJ1-4; V: TRBV4-3
CDR3: CATSRASAGGNEQYF; J: TRBJ2-7; V: TRBV15